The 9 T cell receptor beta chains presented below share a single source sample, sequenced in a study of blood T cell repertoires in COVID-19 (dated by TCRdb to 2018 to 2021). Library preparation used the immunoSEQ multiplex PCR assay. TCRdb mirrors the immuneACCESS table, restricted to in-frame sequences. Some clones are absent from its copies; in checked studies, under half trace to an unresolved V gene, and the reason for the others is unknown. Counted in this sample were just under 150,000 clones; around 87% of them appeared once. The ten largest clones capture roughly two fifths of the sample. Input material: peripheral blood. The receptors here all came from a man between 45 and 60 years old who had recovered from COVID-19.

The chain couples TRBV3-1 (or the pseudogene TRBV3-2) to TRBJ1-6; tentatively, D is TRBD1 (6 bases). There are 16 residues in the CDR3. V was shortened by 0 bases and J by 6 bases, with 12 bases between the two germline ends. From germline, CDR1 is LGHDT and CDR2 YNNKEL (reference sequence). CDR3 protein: CASSQENLGGNSPLHF. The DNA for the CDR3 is TGTGCCAGCAGCCAAGAGAACCTAGGGGGTAATTCACCCCTCCACTTT.

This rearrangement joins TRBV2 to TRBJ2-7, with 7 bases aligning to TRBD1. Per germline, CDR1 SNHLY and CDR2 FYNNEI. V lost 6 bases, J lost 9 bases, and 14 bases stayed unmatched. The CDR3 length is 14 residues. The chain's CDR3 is CASRAGTAVEGQYF. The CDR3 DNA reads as TGTGCCAGCAGGGCCGGGACAGCAGTAGAGGGGCAGTACTTC.

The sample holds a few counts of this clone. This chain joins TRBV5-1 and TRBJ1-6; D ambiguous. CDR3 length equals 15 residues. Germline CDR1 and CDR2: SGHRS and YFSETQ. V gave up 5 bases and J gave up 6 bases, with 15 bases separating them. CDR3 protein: CASRLDGGLNSPLHF. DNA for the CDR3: TGCGCCAGCAGGCTGGACGGAGGACTTAATTCACCCCTCCACTTT. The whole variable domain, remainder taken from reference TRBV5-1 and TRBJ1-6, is KAGVTQTPRYLIKTRGQQVTLSCSPISGHRSVSWYQQTPGQGLQFLFEYFSETQRNKGNFPGRFSGRQFSNSRSEMNVSTLELGDSALYLCASRLDGGLNSPLHFGNGTRLTVT.

CDR3 region: CASSLDFTGPAAYGYTF. The CDR3 DNA is TGTGCCAGCAGCTTGGACTTTACAGGGCCGGCTGCCTATGGCTACACCTTC. The V call is TRBV5-4, the J call TRBJ1-2, with D tentatively TRBD1 (6 bases). From germline, CDR1 is SGHNT and CDR2 YYREEE (reference sequence). V was clipped by 0 bases and J by 4 bases, with 19 bases between them. The CDR3 contains 17 residues.

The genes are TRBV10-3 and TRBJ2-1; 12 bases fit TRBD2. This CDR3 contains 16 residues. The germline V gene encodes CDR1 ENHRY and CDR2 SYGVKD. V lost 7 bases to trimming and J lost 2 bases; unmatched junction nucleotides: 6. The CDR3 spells CAITLASGGAYNEQFF. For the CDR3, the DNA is TGTGCCATCACCCTCGCTAGCGGGGGGGCCTACAATGAGCAGTTCTTC.

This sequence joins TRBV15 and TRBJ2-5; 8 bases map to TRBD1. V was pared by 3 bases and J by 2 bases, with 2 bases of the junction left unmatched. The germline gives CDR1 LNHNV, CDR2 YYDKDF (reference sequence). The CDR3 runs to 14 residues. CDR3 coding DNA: TGTGCCACCAGCAGGGACAGGGCTCAAGAGACCCAGTACTTC. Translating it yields CATSRDRAQETQYF.

In DNA form, the CDR3 reads TGTGCCAGCAGCCAACGGGCACAGGGGATCGGGGAGCTGTTTTTT. Translation gives CASSQRAQGIGELFF. The chain combines TRBV5-8 with TRBJ2-2; 7 positions match TRBD1. The CDR3 is made up of 15 amino acids. From germline, CDR1 is SGHTS and CDR2 YDEGEE. After removal of 4 bases from V and 7 bases from J, the junction contained 10 bases not matched to a gene.

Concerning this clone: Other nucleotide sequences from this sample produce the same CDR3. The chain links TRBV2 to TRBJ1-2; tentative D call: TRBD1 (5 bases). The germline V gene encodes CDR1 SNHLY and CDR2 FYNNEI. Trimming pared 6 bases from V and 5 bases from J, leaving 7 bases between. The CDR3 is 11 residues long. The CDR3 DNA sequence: TGTGCCAGCAGACAGGTTTATGGCTACACCTTC. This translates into CASRQVYGYTF.

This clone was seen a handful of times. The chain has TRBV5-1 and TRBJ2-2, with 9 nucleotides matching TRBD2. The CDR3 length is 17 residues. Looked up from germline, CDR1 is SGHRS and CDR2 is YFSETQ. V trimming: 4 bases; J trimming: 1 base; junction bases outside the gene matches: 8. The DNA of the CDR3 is TGCGCCAGCAGCCCCGCGGCTAGCGGGGTGAACACCGGGGAGCTGTTTTTT. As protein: CASSPAASGVNTGELFF.